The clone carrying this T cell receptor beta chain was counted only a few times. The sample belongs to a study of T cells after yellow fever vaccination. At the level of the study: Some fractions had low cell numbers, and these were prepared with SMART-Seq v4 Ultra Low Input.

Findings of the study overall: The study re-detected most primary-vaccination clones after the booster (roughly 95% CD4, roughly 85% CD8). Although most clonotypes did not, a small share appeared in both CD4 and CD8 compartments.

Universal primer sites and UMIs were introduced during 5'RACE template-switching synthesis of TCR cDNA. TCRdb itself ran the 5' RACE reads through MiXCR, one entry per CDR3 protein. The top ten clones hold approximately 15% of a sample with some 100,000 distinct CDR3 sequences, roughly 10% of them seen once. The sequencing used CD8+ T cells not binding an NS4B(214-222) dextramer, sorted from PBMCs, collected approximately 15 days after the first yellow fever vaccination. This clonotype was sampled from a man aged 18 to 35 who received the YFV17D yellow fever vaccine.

Written as DNA, the CDR3 is TGCGCCAGCAGCATGCAGGGTGGGGGCTCCTACAATGAGCAGTTCTTC. It yields the protein CASSMQGGGSYNEQFF. This chain uses TRBV5-1 with TRBJ2-1; D assignment may be TRBD1 or TRBD2 (5 bases each). The germline V gene encodes CDR1 SGHRS and CDR2 YFSETQ. The CDR3 runs to 16 residues. V was trimmed by 4 bases and J by 0 bases, leaving 14 bases between them. Combining the CDR3 with reference TRBV5-1 and TRBJ2-1 gives the whole variable domain KAGVTQTPRYLIKTRGQQVTLSCSPISGHRSVSWYQQTPGQGLQFLFEYFSETQRNKGNFPGRFSGRQFSNSRSEMNVSTLELGDSALYLCASSMQGGGSYNEQFFGPGTRLTVL.